The rows below give T cell receptor beta chains drawn from one sample of a study of shared clonotypes between healthy human individuals. TCRdb's table, derived via immunoSEQ multiplex PCR, lists solely in-frame clones and lacks some. The sample has about 980,000 clones; 60% to 85% are singletons. Sequences were obtained from memory CD4+ T cells sorted from blood. These receptors all stem from a man between 18 and 29 years old in good health. Both conserved end residues are part of each CDR3. D genes are given only for firm matches. Clone size, where shown, is once, few, many, or a class for clones that have expanded.

size	V	J	D	DNA	CDR3
.	TRBV9	TRBJ1-6	.	TGTGCCAGCAGCGTAGATACGGAAAATTCACCCCTCCACTTT	CASSVDTENSPLHF
.	TRBV6-5	TRBJ2-7	.	TGTGCCAGCAGTTACTCCCGACAGATTCCCTACGAGCAGTACTTC	CASSYSRQIPYEQYF
.	TRBV18	TRBJ2-3	.	TGTGCCAGCTCGCCGGCGGCCGGCACAGATACGCAGTATTTT	CASSPAAGTDTQYF
.	TRBV7-5	TRBJ2-2	.	TGTGCCAGAAGCTTAAGGTCAGTGGGCGGGGAGCTGTTTTTT	CARSLRSVGGELFF
.	TRBV11-2	TRBJ2-7	.	TGTGCCAGCAGCTTAGATCACTGGTTTAACGAGCAGTACTTC	CASSLDHWFNEQYF
once	TRBV7-6	TRBJ2-7	TRBD1	TGTGCCAGCAGCTTACAGGGGGCCCCCTACGAGCAGTACTTC	CASSLQGAPYEQYF
.	TRBV7-9	TRBJ2-1	TRBD2	TGTGCCAGCAGCCCTAGCGGGGGGCCCGCTGCTGAGCAGTTCTTC	CASSPSGGPAAEQFF
.	TRBV20-1	TRBJ2-3	.	TGCAGCACCCTTCTTCGGGATACGCAGTATTTT	CSTLLRDTQYF
many	TRBV5-1	TRBJ2-6	.	TGCGCCAGCAGCTCTGGACAGCCTGGGGCCAACGTCCTGACTTTC	CASSSGQPGANVLTF
.	TRBV7-8	TRBJ1-5	.	TGTGCCAGCAGTACCGGGACAACGAATCAGCCCCAGCATTTT	CASSTGTTNQPQHF
few	TRBV19	TRBJ1-1	.	TGTGCCAGTGGACAGCAGAACACTGAAGCTTTCTTT	CASGQQNTEAFF
.	TRBV7-6	TRBJ2-7	.	TGTGCCAGCAGCTTAGAGGACAGCTCCTACGAGCAGTACTTC	CASSLEDSSYEQYF
.	TRBV5-1	TRBJ2-2	TRBD2	TGCGCCAGCAGCTCCGGGACTAGCGGGAGTTCCACCGGGGAGCTGTTTTTT	CASSSGTSGSSTGELFF
.	TRBV5-6	TRBJ2-7	TRBD1	TGTGCCAGCAGCGATGACAGGGCTAGCGAGCAGTACTTC	CASSDDRASEQYF
.	TRBV5-1	TRBJ2-6	.	TGCGCCAGCAGCTTGGCTCCCCGATCTGGGGCCAACGTCCTGACTTTC	CASSLAPRSGANVLTF
.	TRBV5-6	TRBJ2-3	TRBD2	TGTGCCAGCAGCTTGGTAGCGGGGCCCGGGGGGGCAGATACGCAGTATTTT	CASSLVAGPGGADTQYF
.	TRBV28	TRBJ2-7	.	TGTGCCAGCAGTTTGGTAGGACAGCGCTCCTACGAGCAGTACTTC	CASSLVGQRSYEQYF
few	TRBV2	TRBJ2-7	.	TGTGCCAGCAGTGAACGCCGATCCAGCTCCTACGAGCAGTACTTC	CASSERRSSSYEQYF
.	TRBV4-1	TRBJ2-7	TRBD1	TGCGCCAGCAGCCCCCAGCCCACAGGGGGCCCCTACGAGCAGTACTTC	CASSPQPTGGPYEQYF
.	TRBV6-5	TRBJ2-7	TRBD1	TGTGCCAGCAGTTACTTACCGGGACAGGGAGGTATAGAGCAGTACTTC	CASSYLPGQGGIEQYF
.	TRBV30	TRBJ1-6	.	TGTGCCTGGAGTGTAGGGAGCTCCTATAATTCACCCCTCCACTTT	CAWSVGSSYNSPLHF
.	TRBV6-1	TRBJ2-7	.	TGTGCCAGCGAGAGACCAACGCCACACTACGAGCAGTACTTC	CASERPTPHYEQYF
.	TRBV6-1	TRBJ1-2	.	TGTGCCAGCAGTGAAGCTCTCTATGGCTACACCTTC	CASSEALYGYTF
.	TRBV28	TRBJ2-3	.	TGTGCCAGCAGTATCGGGGCAGATACGCAGTATTTT	CASSIGADTQYF
.	TRBV5-4	TRBJ1-2	.	TGTGCCAGCAGCTTGGTCTCTGACGATGGCTACACCTTC	CASSLVSDDGYTF
.	TRBV15	TRBJ2-5	TRBD2	TGTGCCACCAGCAGAGATTCCCTAGCGGAGGGGGAGACCCAGTACTTC	CATSRDSLAEGETQYF
.	TRBV10-3	TRBJ2-7	TRBD2	TGTGCCATCAGTGAGTCTGAACTAGCGGGGACGGGGTCCTACGAGCAGTACTTC	CAISESELAGTGSYEQYF
.	TRBV7-8	TRBJ2-1	TRBD2	TGTGCCAGCAGCTCTCCGGGACTAGCGGGAGTGGATGAGCAGTTCTTC	CASSSPGLAGVDEQFF
.	TRBV7-8	TRBJ2-7	.	TGTGCCAGCAGCTGGAACACCGATAGGGCCCAGCTCTACGAGCAGTACTTC	CASSWNTDRAQLYEQYF
.	TRBV30	TRBJ1-1	.	TGTGCCTGGAGGCTGATGAACACTGAAGCTTTCTTT	CAWRLMNTEAFF
.	TRBV4-3	TRBJ1-4	.	TGCGCCAGCAGCCAGGGCCTTCGGAAGACTAATGAAAAACTGTTTTTT	CASSQGLRKTNEKLFF
.	TRBV12-5	TRBJ1-4	TRBD1	TGTGCTAGTGGTTTGTTCTTGACAGGGGGCGGGTTTGTTGGTAATGAAAAACTGTTTTTT	CASGLFLTGGGFVGNEKLFF
few	TRBV4-1	TRBJ2-5	TRBD2	TGCGCCAGCAGCCAAGAAACTAGCGGGAGTAGTGAGACCCAGTACTTC	CASSQETSGSSETQYF
.	TRBV5-1	TRBJ2-5	.	TGCGCCAGCAGGCGGAGTGAATTTTTGGAGACCCAGTACTTC	CASRRSEFLETQYF
.	TRBV10-2	TRBJ1-2	.	TGCGCCAGCAGTGAGTGGGGGGTAGGGGGCTACACCTTC	CASSEWGVGGYTF
once	TRBV6-1	TRBJ1-5	.	TGTGCCAGCAGTGAAGGGACCGGCCTTAAGCCCCAGCATTTT	CASSEGTGLKPQHF
.	TRBV27	TRBJ2-7	TRBD1	TGTGCCAGCAGACCGGGACAGGTCCCCTACGAGCAGTACTTC	CASRPGQVPYEQYF
.	TRBV6-1	TRBJ2-1	TRBD2	TGTGCCAGCAGTGGCCGGCGGGGGGGCCTAAATGAGCAGTTCTTC	CASSGRRGGLNEQFF
.	TRBV11-3	TRBJ2-7	TRBD2	TGTGCCAGCAGCTTAGGTGCGGGAGGCGGCTACGAGCAGTACTTC	CASSLGAGGGYEQYF
many	TRBV6-4	TRBJ2-3	TRBD2	TGTGCCAGCAGTGAAAGCGGGGGGGCCACAGATACGCAGTATTTT	CASSESGGATDTQYF
few	TRBV25-1	TRBJ1-5	.	TGTGCCAGCAGTGAATCACACATGTATCAGCCCCAGCATTTT	CASSESHMYQPQHF
.	TRBV21-1	TRBJ1-2	.	TGTGCCAGCAGCCGTAGGCGGGGGGGCCACTATGGCTACACCTTC	CASSRRRGGHYGYTF
many	TRBV5-6	TRBJ2-5	.	TGTGCCAGCAGCCAAAAAGAGACCCAGTACTTC	CASSQKETQYF
few	TRBV10-3	TRBJ2-6	.	TGTGCCATCAGTGTGGGGGCGGGGACCTCTGGGGCCAACGTCCTGACTTTC	CAISVGAGTSGANVLTF
.	TRBV9	TRBJ2-3	TRBD2	TGTGCCAGCAGCGTAGGCCAGCGGGGGAGCACAGATACGCAGTATTTT	CASSVGQRGSTDTQYF
.	TRBV5-6	TRBJ2-5	TRBD1	TGTGCCAGCAGCTTGTGGGCAGGGGGCTCGGAGACCCAGTACTTC	CASSLWAGGSETQYF
.	TRBV2	TRBJ2-7	.	TGTGCCAGCAGGGATGACAGAACCTACGAGCAGTACTTC	CASRDDRTYEQYF
once	TRBV19	TRBJ1-6	.	TGTGCCAGTATCGAAGGAACAGGGAAGGATTCACCCCTCCACTTT	CASIEGTGKDSPLHF
few	TRBV9	TRBJ1-1	TRBD1	TGTGCCAGCAGCGTTGCCGGGACAGGGGACACTGAAGCTTTCTTT	CASSVAGTGDTEAFF
.	TRBV18	TRBJ2-2	TRBD2	TGTGCCAGCTCACCTAGCGGGGGTGCGAACACCGGGGAGCTGTTTTTT	CASSPSGGANTGELFF
.	TRBV5-1	TRBJ1-3	.	TGCGCCAGACCGGGATCTCACTCTGGAAACACCATATATTTT	CARPGSHSGNTIYF
.	TRBV28	TRBJ2-1	TRBD2	TGTGCCAGCAGTTCCGTGGCGGGGGGTAGGGATGAGCAGTTCTTC	CASSSVAGGRDEQFF
.	TRBV9	TRBJ1-3	.	TGTGCCAGCAGCGCCGGCGGGGCAGGAATCTTCTCTGGAAACACCATATATTTT	CASSAGGAGIFSGNTIYF
.	TRBV29-1	TRBJ1-2	.	TGCAGCGTTGTATCTGGTACAGCTAACTATGGCTACACCTTC	CSVVSGTANYGYTF
.	TRBV9	TRBJ2-3	.	TGTGCCAGCAGCCAGTGGGGGGGACAGCGAGACACAGATACGCAGTATTTT	CASSQWGGQRDTDTQYF
.	TRBV28	TRBJ2-3	.	TGTGCCAGCAGTTTCTCCCGACAGGCTAGCACAGATACGCAGTATTTT	CASSFSRQASTDTQYF
few	TRBV6-6	TRBJ2-7	TRBD1	TGTGCCAGCAGGTATGGACAGGGTAACTACGAGCAGTACTTC	CASRYGQGNYEQYF
.	TRBV6-1	TRBJ1-1	.	TGTGCCAGCGCGTTTGGAGGGGCATCTGAAGCTTTCTTT	CASAFGGASEAFF
.	TRBV5-1	TRBJ2-1	TRBD2	TGCGCCAGCAGATCAGCAGGGACTAGCGGGTACAATGAGCAGTTCTTC	CASRSAGTSGYNEQFF
once	TRBV4-1	TRBJ1-3	.	TGCGCCAGCAGCCCCTTCGCCGGATCAGGAAACACCATATATTTT	CASSPFAGSGNTIYF